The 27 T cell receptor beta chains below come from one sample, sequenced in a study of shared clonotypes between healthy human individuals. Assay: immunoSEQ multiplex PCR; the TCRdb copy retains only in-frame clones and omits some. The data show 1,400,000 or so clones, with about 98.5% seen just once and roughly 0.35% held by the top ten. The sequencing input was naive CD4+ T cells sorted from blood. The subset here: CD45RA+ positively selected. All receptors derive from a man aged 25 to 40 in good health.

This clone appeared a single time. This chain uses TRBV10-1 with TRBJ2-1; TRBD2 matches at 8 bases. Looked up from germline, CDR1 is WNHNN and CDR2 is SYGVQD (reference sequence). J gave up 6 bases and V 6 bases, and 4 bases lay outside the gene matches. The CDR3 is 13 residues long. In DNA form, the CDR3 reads TGCGCCAGCAGCCTAGCGGGTAGCAATGAGCAGTTCTTC. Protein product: CASSLAGSNEQFF.

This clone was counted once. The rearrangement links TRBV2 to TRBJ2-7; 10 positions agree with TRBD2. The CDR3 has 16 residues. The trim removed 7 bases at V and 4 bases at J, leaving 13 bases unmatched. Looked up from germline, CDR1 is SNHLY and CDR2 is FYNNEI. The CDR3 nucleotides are TGTGCCAGCATTCTCGAATCTAGCGGGAGAAGTTACGAGCAGTACTTC. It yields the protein CASILESSGRSYEQYF. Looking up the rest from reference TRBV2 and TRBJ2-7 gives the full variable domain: EPEVTQTPSHQVTQMGQEVILRCVPISNHLYFYWYRQILGQKVEFLVSFYNNEISEKSEIFDDQFSVERPDGSNFTLKIRSTKLEDSAMYFCASILESSGRSYEQYFGPGTRLTVT.

For the CDR3, the DNA is TGTGCCAGCAGCTTAGGGTATCCGGGAAAAGGGCCCAACACTGAAGCTTTCTTT. As protein: CASSLGYPGKGPNTEAFF. This chain links TRBV11-2 with TRBJ1-1, with D hard to call. Germline-derived CDR1 and CDR2 are SGHAT and FQNNGV. The CDR3 length is 18 residues. V was clipped by 1 base and J by 2 bases, with 20 bases between them.

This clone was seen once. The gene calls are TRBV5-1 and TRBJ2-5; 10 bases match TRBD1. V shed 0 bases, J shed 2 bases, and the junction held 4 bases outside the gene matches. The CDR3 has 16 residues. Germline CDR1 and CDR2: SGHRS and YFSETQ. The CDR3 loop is CASSLGDRGKQETQYF. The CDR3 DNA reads TGCGCCAGCAGCTTGGGGGACAGGGGAAAACAAGAGACCCAGTACTTC.

CDR3 loop: CACHSGFQETQYF. CDR3 DNA sequence: TGTGCCTGCCATTCGGGTTTCCAAGAGACCCAGTACTTC. The rearrangement links TRBV30 to TRBJ2-5; D is ambiguous. Trimming stripped 6 bases from V and 1 base from J, with 12 bases between. Germline CDR1 and CDR2: GTSNPN and SVGIG (reference sequence). This CDR3 has 13 residues.

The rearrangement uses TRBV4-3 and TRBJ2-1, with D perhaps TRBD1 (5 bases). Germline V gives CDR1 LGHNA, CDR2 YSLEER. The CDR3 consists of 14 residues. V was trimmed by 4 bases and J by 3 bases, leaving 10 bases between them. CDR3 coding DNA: TGCGCCAGCAGCCCACAGGTTGACTACAATGAGCAGTTCTTC. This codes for CASSPQVDYNEQFF.

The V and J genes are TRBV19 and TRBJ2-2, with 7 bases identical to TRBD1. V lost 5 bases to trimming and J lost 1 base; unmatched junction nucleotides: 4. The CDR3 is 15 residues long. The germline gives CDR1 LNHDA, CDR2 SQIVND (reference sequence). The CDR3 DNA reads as TGTGCCAGTAGTGCCCGGACAGGGAACACCGGGGAGCTGTTTTTT. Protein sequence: CASSARTGNTGELFF. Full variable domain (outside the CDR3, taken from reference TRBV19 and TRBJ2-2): DGGITQSPKYLFRKEGQNVTLSCEQNLNHDAMYWYRQDPGQGLRLIYYSQIVNDFQKGDIAEGYSVSREKKESFPLTVTSAQKNPTAFYLCASSARTGNTGELFFGEGSRLTVL.

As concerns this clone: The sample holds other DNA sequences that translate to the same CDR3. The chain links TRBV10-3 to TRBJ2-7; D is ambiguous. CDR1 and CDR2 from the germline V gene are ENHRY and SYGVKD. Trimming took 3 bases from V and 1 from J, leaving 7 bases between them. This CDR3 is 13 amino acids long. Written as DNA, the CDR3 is TGTGCCATCAGTGACACAGCATCCTACGAGCAGTACTTC. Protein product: CAISDTASYEQYF.

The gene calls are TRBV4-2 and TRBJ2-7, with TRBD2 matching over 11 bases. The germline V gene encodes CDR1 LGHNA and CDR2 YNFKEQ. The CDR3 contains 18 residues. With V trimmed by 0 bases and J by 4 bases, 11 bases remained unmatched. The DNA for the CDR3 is TGTGCCAGCAGCCAAGATCCACCAACTAGCGGGAGACTTTACGAGCAGTACTTC. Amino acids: CASSQDPPTSGRLYEQYF.

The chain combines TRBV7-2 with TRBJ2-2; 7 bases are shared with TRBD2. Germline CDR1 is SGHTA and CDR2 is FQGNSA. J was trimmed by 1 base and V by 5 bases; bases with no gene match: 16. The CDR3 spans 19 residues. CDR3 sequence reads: CASSPLIGWDYLNTGELFF. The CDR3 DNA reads TGTGCCAGCAGCCCACTAATCGGGTGGGACTACTTGAACACCGGGGAGCTGTTTTTT. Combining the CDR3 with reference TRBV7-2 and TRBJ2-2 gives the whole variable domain GAGVSQSPSNKVTEKGKDVELRCDPISGHTALYWYRQSLGQGLEFLIYFQGNSAPDKSGLPSDRFSAERTGGSVSTLTIQRTQQEDSAVYLCASSPLIGWDYLNTGELFFGEGSRLTVL.

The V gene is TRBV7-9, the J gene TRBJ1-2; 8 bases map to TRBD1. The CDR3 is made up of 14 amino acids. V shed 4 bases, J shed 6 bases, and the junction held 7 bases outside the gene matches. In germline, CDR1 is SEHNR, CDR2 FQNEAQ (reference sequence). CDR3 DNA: TGTGCCAGCAGCTCTGGACAGGGAGTGAATGGCTACACCTTC. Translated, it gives CASSSGQGVNGYTF. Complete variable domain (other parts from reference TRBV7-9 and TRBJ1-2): DTGVSQNPRHKITKRGQNVTFRCDPISEHNRLYWYRQTLGQGPEFLTYFQNEAQLEKSRLLSDRFSAERPKGSFSTLEIQRTEQGDSAMYLCASSSGQGVNGYTFGSGTRLTVV.

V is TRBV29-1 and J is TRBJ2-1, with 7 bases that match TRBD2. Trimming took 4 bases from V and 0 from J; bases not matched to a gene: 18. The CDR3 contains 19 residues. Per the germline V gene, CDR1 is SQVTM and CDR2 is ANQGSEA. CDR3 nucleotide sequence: TGCAGCGTTGGTACGGGAGCGGGACGAGACTTGAGCTCCTACAATGAGCAGTTCTTC. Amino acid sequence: CSVGTGAGRDLSSYNEQFF.

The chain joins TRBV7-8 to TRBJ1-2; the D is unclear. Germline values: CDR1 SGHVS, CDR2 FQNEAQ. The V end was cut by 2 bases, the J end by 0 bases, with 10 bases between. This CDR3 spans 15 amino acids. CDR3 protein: CASSLLPTSNYGYTF. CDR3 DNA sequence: TGTGCCAGCAGCTTACTTCCTACCTCTAACTATGGCTACACCTTC.

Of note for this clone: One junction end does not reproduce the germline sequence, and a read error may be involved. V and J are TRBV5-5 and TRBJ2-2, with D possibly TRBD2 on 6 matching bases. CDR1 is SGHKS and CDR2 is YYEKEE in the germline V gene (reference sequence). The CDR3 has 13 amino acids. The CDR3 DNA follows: TGTGCCAGCAGTTCGGACTACACGGGGGAGCTGTTTTTT. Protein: CASSSDYTGELFF.

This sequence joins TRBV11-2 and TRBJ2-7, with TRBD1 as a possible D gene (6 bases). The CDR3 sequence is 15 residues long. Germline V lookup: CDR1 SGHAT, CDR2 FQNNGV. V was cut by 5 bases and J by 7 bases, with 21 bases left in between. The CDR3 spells CASSQVVQGMSEQYF. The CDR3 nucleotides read TGTGCCAGCAGCCAGGTGGTTCAGGGGATGAGTGAGCAGTACTTC.

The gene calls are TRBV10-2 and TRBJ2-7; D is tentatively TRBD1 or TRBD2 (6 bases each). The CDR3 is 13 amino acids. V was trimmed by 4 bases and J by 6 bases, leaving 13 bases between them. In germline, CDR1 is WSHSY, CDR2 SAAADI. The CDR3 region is CASSVSSGAEQYF. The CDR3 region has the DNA TGCGCCAGCAGTGTATCTTCGGGGGCCGAGCAGTACTTC.

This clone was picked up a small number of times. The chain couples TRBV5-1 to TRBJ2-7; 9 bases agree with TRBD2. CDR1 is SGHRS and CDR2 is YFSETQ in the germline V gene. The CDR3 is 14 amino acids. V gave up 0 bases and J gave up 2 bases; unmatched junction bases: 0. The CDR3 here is CASSLGTSAYEQYF. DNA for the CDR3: TGCGCCAGCAGCTTGGGGACTAGCGCCTACGAGCAGTACTTC.

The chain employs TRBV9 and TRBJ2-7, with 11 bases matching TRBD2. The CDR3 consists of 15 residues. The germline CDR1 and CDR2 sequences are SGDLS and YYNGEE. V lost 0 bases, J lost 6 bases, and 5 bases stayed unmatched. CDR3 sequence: CASSVGWLAGGEQYF. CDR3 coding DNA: TGTGCCAGCAGCGTAGGGTGGCTAGCGGGAGGCGAGCAGTACTTC. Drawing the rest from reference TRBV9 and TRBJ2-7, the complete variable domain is DSGVTQTPKHLITATGQRVTLRCSPRSGDLSVYWYQQSLDQGLQFLIQYYNGEERAKGNILERFSAQQFPDLHSELNLSSLELGDSALYFCASSVGWLAGGEQYFGPGTRLTVT.

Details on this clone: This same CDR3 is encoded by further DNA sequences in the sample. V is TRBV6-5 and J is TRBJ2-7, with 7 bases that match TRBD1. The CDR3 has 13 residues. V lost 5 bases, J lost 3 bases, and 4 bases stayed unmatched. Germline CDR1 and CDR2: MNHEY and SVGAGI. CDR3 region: CASSQGGFYEQYF. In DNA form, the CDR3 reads TGTGCCAGCAGTCAAGGGGGCTTCTACGAGCAGTACTTC.

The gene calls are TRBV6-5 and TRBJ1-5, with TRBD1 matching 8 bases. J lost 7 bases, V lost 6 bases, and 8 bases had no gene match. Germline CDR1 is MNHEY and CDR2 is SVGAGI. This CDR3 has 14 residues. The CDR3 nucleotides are TGTGCCAGCAGACGGGACAGGTCAGGGCAGCCCCAGCATTTT. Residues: CASRRDRSGQPQHF.

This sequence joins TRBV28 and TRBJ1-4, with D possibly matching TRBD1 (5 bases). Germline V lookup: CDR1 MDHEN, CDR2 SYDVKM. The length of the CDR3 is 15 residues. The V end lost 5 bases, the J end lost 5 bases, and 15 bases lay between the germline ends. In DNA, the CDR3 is TGTGCCAGCAGTCACCGGGACGCTGGGAATGAAAAACTGTTTTTT. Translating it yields CASSHRDAGNEKLFF.

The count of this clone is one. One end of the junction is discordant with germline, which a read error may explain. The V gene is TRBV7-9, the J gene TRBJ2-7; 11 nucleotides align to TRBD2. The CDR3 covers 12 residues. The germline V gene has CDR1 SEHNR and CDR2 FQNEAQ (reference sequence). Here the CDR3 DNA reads TGTGCCAGCAGCTTTCCTAGCGGGAGGATGCACTTC. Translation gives CASSFPSGRMHF.

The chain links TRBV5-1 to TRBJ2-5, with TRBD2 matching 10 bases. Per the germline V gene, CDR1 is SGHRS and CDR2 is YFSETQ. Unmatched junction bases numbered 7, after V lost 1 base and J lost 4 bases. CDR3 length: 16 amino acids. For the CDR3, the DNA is TGCGCCAGCAGCTTGAACCCCACTAGCGGGGCAGAGACCCAGTACTTC. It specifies CASSLNPTSGAETQYF.

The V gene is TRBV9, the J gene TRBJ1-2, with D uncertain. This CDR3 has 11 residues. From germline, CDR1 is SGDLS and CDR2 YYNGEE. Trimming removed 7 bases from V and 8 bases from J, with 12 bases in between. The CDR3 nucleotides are TGTGCCAGCGGGAGGGCGCGGGGCTACACCTTC. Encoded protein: CASGRARGYTF.

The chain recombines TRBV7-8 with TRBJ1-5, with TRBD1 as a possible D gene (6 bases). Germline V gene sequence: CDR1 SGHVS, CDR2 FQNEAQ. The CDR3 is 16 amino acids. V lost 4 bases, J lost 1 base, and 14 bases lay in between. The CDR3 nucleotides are TGTGCCAGCAGCTGGTATGAAGGACAGAGCAATCAGCCCCAGCATTTT. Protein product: CASSWYEGQSNQPQHF.

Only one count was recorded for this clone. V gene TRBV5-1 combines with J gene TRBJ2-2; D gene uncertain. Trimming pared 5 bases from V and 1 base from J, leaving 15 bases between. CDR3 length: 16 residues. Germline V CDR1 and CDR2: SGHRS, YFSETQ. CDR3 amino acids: CASRQSTALNTGELFF. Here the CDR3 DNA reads TGCGCCAGCAGACAATCTACAGCCTTGAACACCGGGGAGCTGTTTTTT.

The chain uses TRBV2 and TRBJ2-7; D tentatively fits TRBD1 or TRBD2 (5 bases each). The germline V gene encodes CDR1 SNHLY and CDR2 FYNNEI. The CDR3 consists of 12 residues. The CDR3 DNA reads TGTGCTAGCGCCAGGGAGTCCTACGAGCAGTACTTC. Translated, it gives CASARESYEQYF.